The sample holds many counts of the clone carrying this TCR beta chain. Antigen unknown. The record originates from a study of T-cell reconstitution after alpha-beta-depleted transplantation in children. General observations from the study: Alpha-beta T cells present about two months after transplant were reported to originate from several hundred expanded graft clones.

Unique molecular identifiers were built into the TCRbeta library. TCRdb analysed the PCR reads with MiXCR anew, one entry per CDR3 protein. The repertoire holds about 200,000 distinct CDR3 sequences, with about 8.2% as singletons. The source is a male patient aged 2-9 years who had a stem cell transplant for acute myeloid leukemia, so the T cells may come from the graft donor. The specimen comprised PBMCs, mostly from graft donor cells, sampled 360 days after TCRalphabeta/CD19-depleted stem cell transplant.

The CDR3 spells CASSNTGRSYGYTF. The DNA for the CDR3 is TGTGCCAGCAGCAACACAGGTCGATCCTATGGCTACACCTTC. This chain connects TRBV21-1 to TRBJ1-2; no check of the table's D call, TRBD1, against the DNA was made. TRBV21-1 is termed a pseudogene. This CDR3 has 14 residues.